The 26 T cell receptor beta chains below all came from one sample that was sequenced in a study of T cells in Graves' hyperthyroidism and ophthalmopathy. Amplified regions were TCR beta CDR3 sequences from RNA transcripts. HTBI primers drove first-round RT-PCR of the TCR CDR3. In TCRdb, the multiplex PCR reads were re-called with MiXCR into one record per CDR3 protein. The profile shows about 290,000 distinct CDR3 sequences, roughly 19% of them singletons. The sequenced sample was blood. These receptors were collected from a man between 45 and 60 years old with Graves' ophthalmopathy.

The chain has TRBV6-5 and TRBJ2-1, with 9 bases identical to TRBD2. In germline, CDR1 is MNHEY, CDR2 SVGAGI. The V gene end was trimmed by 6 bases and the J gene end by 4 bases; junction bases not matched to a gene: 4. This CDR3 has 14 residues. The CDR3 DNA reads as TGTGCCAGCAGGTACCTAGCGGGGTACAATGAGCAGTTCTTC. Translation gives CASRYLAGYNEQFF.

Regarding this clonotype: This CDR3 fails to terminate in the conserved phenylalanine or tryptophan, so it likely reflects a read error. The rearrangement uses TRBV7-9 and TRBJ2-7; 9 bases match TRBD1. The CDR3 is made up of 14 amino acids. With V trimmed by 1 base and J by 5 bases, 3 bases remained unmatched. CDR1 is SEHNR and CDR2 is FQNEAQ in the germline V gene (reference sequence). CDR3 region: CASSLGGQGNEQYL. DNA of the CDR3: TGTGCCAGCAGCTTAGGGGGACAGGGAAACGAGCAGTACCTC.

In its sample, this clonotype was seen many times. The DNA of the CDR3 is TGTGCCAGCAGTTACTCGAGCCTTGGGAGAACTGAAGCTTTCTTT. It specifies CASSYSSLGRTEAFF. The rearrangement links TRBV6-2 or TRBV6-3 to TRBJ1-1; the D is unclear. V was trimmed by 0 bases and J by 5 bases, leaving 13 bases between them. CDR3 length: 15 amino acids. Germline V gene data show CDR1 as MNHEY and CDR2 as SVGEGT.

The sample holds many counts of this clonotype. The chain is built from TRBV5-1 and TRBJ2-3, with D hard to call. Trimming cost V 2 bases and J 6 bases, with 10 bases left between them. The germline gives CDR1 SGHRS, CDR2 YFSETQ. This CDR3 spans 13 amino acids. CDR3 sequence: CASSFRDSDTQYF. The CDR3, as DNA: TGCGCCAGCAGCTTCCGTGACTCGGATACGCAGTATTTT. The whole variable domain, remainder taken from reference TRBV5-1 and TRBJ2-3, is KAGVTQTPRYLIKTRGQQVTLSCSPISGHRSVSWYQQTPGQGLQFLFEYFSETQRNKGNFPGRFSGRQFSNSRSEMNVSTLELGDSALYLCASSFRDSDTQYFGPGTRLTVL.

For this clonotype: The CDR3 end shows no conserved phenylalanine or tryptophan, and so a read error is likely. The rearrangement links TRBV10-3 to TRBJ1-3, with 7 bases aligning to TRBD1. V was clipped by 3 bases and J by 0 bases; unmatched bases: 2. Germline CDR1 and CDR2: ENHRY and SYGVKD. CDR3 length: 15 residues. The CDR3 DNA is TGTGCCATCAGTGAAGGGGGCCGCTCTGGAAACACCATATATTCT. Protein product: CAISEGGRSGNTIYS.

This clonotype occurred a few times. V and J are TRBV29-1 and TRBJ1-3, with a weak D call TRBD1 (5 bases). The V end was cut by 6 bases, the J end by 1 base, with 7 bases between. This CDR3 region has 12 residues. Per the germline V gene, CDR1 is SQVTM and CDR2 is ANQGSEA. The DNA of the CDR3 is TGCAGCGTCAGGGTTTCTGGAAACACCATATATTTT. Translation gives CSVRVSGNTIYF.

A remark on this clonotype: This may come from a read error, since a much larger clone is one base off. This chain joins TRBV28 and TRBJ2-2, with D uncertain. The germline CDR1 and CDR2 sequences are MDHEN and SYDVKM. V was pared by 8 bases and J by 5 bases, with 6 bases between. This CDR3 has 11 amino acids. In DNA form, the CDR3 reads TGTGCCAGCGGGTCTACCGGGGAGCTGTTTTTT. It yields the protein CASGSTGELFF. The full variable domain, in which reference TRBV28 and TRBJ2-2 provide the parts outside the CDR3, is DVKVTQSSRYLVKRTGEKVFLECVQDMDHENMFWYRQDPGLGLRLIYFSYDVKMKEKGDIPEGYSVSREKKERFSLILESASTNQTSMYLCASGSTGELFFGEGSRLTVL.

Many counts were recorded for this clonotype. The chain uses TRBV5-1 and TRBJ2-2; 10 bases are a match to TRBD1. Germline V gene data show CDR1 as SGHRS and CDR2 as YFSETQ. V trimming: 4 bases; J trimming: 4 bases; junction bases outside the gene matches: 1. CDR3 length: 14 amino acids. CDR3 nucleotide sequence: TGCGCCAGCAGCCGGGACAGGGGCACCGGGGAGCTGTTTTTT. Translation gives CASSRDRGTGELFF.

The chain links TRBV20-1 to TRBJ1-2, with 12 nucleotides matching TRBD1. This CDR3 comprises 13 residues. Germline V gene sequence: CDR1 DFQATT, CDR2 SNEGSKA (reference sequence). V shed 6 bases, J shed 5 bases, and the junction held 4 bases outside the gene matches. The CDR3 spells CSALGQGAYGYTF. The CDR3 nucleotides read TGCAGTGCCCTGGGACAGGGGGCGTATGGCTACACCTTC.

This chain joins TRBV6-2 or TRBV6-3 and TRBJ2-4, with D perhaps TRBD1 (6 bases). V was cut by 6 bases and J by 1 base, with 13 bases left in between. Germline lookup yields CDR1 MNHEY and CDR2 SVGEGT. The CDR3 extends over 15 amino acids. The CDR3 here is CASRLTGNAKNIQYF. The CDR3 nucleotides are TGTGCCAGCAGACTCACAGGGAATGCCAAAAACATTCAGTACTTC.

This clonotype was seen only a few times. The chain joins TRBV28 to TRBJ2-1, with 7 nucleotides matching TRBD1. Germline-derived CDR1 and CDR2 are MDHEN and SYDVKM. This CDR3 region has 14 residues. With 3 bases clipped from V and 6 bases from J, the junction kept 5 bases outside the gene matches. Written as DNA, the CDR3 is TGTGCCAGCAGTTTTGACAGGGTTCCCAATGAGCAGTTCTTC. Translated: CASSFDRVPNEQFF.

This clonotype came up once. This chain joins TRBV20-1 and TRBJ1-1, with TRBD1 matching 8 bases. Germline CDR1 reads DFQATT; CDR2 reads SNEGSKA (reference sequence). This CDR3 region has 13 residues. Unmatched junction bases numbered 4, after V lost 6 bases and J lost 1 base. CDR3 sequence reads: CSAPTGENTEAFF. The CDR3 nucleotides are TGCAGTGCACCGACAGGGGAGAACACTGAAGCTTTCTTT.

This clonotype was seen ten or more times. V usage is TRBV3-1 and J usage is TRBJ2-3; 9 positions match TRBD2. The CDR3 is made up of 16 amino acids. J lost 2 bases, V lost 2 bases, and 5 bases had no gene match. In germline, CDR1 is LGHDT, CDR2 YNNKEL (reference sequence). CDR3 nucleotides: TGTGCCAGCAGCCAACCGGCGGGAGGGTCCACAGATACGCAGTATTTT. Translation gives CASSQPAGGSTDTQYF.

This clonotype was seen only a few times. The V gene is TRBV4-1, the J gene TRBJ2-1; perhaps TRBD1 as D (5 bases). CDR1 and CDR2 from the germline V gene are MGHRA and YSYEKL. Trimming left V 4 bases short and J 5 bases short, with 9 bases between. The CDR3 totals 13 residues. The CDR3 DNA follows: TGCGCCAGCAGCCGACAGTGGGACAATGAGCAGTTCTTC. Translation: CASSRQWDNEQFF.

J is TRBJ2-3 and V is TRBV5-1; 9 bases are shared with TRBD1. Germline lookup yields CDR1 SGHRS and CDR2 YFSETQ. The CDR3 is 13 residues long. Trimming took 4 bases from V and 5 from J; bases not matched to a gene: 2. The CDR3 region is CASSTDRGDTQYF. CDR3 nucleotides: TGCGCCAGCAGCACGGACAGGGGAGATACGCAGTATTTT.

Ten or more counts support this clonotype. The CDR3, as DNA: TGTGCCAGCAGCCAATCGGGCCCAAGAGATACCCAGTACTTC. Translation gives CASSQSGPRDTQYF. The chain combines TRBV3-1 with TRBJ2-5, with D unclear. CDR1 LGHDT and CDR2 YNNKEL come from the germline V gene (reference sequence). This CDR3 has 14 amino acids. V was cut by 2 bases and J by 8 bases, with 15 bases left in between.

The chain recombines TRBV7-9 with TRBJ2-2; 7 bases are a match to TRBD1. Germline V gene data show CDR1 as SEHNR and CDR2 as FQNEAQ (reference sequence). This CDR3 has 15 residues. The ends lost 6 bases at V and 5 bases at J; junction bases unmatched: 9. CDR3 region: CASRPQGESTGELFF. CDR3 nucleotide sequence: TGTGCCAGCAGACCCCAGGGGGAAAGTACCGGGGAGCTGTTTTTT. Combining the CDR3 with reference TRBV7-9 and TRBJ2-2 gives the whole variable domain DTGVSQNPRHKITKRGQNVTFRCDPISEHNRLYWYRQTLGQGPEFLTYFQNEAQLEKSRLLSDRFSAERPKGSFSTLEIQRTEQGDSAMYLCASRPQGESTGELFFGEGSRLTVL.

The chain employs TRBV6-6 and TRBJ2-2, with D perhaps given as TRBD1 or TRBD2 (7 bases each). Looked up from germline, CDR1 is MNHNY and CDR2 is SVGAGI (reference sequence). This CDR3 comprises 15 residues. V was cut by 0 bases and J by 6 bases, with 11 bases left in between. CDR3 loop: CASSYSTGRAGELFF. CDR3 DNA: TGTGCCAGCAGTTACTCGACAGGGAGGGCCGGGGAGCTGTTTTTT.

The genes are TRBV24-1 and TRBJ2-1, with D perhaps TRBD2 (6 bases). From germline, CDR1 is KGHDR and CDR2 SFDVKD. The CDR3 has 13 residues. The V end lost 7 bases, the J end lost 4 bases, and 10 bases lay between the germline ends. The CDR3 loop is CATREGPYNEQFF. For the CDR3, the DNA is TGTGCCACCAGGGAGGGGCCTTACAATGAGCAGTTCTTC.

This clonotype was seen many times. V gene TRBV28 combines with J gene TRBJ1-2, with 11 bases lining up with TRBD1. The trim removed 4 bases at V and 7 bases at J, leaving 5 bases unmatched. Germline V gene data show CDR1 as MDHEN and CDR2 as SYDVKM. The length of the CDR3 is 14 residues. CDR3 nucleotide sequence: TGTGCCAGCAGTTCATGGACAGGGGGCAGTGGCTACACCTTC. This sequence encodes CASSSWTGGSGYTF.

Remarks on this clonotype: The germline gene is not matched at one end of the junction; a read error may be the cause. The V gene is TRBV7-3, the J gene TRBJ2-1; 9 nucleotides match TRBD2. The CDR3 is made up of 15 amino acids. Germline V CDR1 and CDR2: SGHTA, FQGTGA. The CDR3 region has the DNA TGTACCAGCAGCCCTCTAGCGGGAACCTACAATGAGCAGTTCTTC. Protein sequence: CTSSPLAGTYNEQFF.

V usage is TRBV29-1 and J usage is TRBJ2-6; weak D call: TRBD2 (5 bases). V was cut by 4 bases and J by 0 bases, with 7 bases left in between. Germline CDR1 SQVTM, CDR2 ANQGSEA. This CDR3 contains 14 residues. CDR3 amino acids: CSVGGGSGANVLTF. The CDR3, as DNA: TGCAGCGTTGGAGGAGGCTCTGGGGCCAACGTCCTGACTTTC.

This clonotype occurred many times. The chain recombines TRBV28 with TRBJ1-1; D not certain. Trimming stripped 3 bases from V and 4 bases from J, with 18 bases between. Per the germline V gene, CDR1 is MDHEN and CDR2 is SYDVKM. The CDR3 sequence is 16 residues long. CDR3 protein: CASSFAPLIGSTEAFF. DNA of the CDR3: TGTGCCAGCAGTTTTGCGCCGTTGATAGGTAGCACTGAAGCTTTCTTT.

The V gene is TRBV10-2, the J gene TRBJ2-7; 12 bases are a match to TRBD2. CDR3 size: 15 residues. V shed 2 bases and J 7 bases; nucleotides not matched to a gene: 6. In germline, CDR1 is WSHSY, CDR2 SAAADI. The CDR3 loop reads CASSEPTSGRKEQYF. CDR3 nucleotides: TGCGCCAGCAGTGAGCCAACTAGCGGGAGGAAAGAGCAGTACTTC.

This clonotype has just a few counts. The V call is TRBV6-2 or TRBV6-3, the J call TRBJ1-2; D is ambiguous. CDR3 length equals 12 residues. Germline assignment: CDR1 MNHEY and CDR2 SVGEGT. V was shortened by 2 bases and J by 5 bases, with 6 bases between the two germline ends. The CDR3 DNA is TGTGCCAGCAGTTACAGCGTATATGGCTACACCTTC. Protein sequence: CASSYSVYGYTF.

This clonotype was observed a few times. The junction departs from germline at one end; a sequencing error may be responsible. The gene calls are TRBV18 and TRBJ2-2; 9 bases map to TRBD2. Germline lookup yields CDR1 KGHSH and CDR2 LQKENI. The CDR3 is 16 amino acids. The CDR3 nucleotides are TGTGCCAGCTCTCAAATAGCGGGAGTAAACATCGGGGAGCTGTTTTTT. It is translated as CASSQIAGVNIGELFF.